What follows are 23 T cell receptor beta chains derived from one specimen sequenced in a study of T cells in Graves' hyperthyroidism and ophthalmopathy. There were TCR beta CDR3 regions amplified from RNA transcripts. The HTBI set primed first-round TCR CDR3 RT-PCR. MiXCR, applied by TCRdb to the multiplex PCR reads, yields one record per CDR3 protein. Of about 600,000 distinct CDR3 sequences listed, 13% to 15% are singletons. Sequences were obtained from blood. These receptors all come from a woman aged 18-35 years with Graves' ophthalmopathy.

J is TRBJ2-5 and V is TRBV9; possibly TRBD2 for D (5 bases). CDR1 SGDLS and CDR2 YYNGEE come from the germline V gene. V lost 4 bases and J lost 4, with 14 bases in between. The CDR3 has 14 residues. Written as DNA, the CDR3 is TGTGCCAGCAGCCCTCTTGAGGGCCGAGAGACCCAGTACTTC. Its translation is CASSPLEGRETQYF.

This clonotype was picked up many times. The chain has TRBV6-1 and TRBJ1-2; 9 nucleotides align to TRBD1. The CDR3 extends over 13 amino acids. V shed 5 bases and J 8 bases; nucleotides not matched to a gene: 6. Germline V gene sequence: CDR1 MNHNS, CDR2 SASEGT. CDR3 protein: CASSQQGAGGYTF. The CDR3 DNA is TGTGCCAGCAGTCAACAGGGGGCGGGGGGCTACACCTTC.

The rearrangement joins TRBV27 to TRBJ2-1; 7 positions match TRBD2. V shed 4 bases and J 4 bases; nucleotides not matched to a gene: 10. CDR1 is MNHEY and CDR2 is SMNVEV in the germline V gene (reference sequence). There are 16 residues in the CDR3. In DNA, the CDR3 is TGTGCCAGCAGTTCCGCCCGAGCGGGAACATACAATGAGCAGTTCTTC. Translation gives CASSSARAGTYNEQFF.

The CDR3 region is CASSTSGRISEQYF. The CDR3 DNA reads TGTGCCAGTAGTACTAGCGGGAGGATTAGCGAGCAGTACTTC. The genes are TRBV19 and TRBJ2-7; 11 bases line up with TRBD2. This CDR3 has 14 amino acids. CDR1 and CDR2 (germline): LNHDA, SQIVND (reference sequence). J was trimmed by 6 bases and V by 4 bases; bases with no gene match: 5.

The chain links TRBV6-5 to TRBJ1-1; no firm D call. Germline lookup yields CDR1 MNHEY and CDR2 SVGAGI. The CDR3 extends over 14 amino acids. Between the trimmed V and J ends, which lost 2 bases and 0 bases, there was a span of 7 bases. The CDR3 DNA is TGTGCCAGCAGTTACGCTCGTCTGAACACTGAAGCTTTCTTT. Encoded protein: CASSYARLNTEAFF.

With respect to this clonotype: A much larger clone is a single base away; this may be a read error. The DNA for the CDR3 is TGTGCCAGCAGCCCCATAGGGGGGGCACCGGGGAGCAATCAGCCCCAGCATTTT. It translates to CASSPIGGAPGSNQPQHF. This chain connects TRBV2 to TRBJ1-5; D might be TRBD1 (6 bases). This CDR3 spans 18 amino acids. Per germline, CDR1 SNHLY and CDR2 FYNNEI. V was clipped by 6 bases and J by 1 base, with 22 bases between them.

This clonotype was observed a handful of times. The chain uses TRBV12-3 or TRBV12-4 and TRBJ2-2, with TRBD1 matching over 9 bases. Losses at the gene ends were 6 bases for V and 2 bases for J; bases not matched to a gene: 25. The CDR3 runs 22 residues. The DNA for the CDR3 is TGTGCCAGCAGCCCGAGGGCCGGGGCTACAGGGGGCTCGGCTATCAACACCGGGGAGCTGTTTTTT. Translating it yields CASSPRAGATGGSAINTGELFF.

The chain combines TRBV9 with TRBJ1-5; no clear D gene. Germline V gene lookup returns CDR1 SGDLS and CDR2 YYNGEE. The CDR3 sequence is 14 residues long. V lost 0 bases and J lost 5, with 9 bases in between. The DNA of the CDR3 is TGTGCCAGCAGCGTAGGAGGATACGATCAGCCCCAGCATTTT. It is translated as CASSVGGYDQPQHF.

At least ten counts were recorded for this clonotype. The CDR3 sequence is CSAQLGGYEQYF. The CDR3 nucleotides are TGCAGTGCTCAGCTCGGGGGTTACGAGCAGTACTTC. This chain links TRBV20-1 with TRBJ2-7; a possible D gene is TRBD2 (6 bases). Germline V gene lookup returns CDR1 DFQATT and CDR2 SNEGSKA (reference sequence). Trimming shortened V by 5 bases and J by 4 bases, and 12 bases separated the two germline ends. This CDR3 has 12 residues.

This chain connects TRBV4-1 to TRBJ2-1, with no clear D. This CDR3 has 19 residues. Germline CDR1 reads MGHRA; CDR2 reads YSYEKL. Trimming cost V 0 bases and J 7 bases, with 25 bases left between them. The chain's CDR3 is CASSQDSFPSVRRGNEQFF. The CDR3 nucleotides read TGCGCCAGCAGCCAAGATAGTTTCCCCAGCGTGAGACGCGGAAATGAGCAGTTCTTC.

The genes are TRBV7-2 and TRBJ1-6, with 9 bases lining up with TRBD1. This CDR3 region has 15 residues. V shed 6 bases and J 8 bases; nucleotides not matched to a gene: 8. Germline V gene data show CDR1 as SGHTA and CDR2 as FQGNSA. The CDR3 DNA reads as TGTGCCAGCAGACCAGTGACAGGGGGGGATTCACCCCTCCACTTT. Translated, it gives CASRPVTGGDSPLHF.

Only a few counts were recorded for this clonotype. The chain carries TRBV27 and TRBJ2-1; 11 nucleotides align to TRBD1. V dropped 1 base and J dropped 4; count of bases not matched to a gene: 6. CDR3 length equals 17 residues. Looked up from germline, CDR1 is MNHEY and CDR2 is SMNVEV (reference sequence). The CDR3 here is CASSLFGGTGGYNEQFF. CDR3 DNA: TGTGCCAGCAGTTTATTTGGGGGGACAGGGGGATACAATGAGCAGTTCTTC.

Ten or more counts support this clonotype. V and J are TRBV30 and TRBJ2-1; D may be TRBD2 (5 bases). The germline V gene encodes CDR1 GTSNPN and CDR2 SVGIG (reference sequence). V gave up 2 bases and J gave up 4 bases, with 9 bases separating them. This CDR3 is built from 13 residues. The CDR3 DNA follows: TGTGCCTGGAGTTGGTCGGGGTACAATGAGCAGTTCTTC. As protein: CAWSWSGYNEQFF.

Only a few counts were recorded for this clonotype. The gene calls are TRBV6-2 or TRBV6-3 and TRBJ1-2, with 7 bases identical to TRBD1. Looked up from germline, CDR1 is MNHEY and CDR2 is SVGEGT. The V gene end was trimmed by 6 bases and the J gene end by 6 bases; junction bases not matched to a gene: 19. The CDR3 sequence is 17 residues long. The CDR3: CASSRNGQVYRRNGYTF. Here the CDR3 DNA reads TGTGCCAGCAGCCGAAACGGACAGGTTTACCGACGGAATGGCTACACCTTC.

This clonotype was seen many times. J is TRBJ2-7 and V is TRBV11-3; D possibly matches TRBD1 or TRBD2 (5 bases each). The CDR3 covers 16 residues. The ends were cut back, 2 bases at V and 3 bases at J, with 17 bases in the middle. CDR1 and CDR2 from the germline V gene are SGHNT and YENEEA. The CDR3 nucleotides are TGTGCCAGCAGCTTAAGGTCTGCCGGGGCCAGCTACGAGCAGTACTTC. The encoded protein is CASSLRSAGASYEQYF.

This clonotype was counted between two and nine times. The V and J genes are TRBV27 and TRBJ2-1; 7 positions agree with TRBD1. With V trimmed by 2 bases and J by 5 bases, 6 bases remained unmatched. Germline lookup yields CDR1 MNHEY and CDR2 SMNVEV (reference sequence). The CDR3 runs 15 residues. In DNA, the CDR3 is TGTGCCAGCAGTTTAAGCGGTGACAGGGACAATGAGCAGTTCTTC. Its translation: CASSLSGDRDNEQFF.

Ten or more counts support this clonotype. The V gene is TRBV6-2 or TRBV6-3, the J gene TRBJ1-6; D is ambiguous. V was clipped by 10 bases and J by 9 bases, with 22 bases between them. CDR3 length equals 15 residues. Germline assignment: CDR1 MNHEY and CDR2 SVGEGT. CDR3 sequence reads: CATTTAGRIGSPLHF. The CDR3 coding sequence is TGTGCCACCACCACCGCGGGGAGAATTGGTTCACCCCTCCACTTT.

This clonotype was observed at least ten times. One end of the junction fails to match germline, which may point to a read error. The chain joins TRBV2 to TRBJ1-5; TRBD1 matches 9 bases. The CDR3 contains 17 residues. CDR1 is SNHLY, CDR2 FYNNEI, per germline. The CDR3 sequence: CASREDRGILLYQPQHF. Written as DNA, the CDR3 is TGTGCCAGCAGAGAAGACAGGGGGATTCTACTTTATCAGCCCCAGCATTTT. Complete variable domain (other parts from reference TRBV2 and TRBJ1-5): EPEVTQTPSHQVTQMGQEVILRCVPISNHLYFYWYRQILGQKVEFLVSFYNNEISEKSEIFDDQFSVERPDGSNFTLKIRSTKLEDSAMYFCASREDRGILLYQPQHFGDGTRLSIL.

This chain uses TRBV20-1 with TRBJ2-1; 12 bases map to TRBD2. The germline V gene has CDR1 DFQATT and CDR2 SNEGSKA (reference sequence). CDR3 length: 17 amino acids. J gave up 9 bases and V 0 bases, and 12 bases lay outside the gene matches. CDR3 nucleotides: TGCAGTGCTAGAGATCACCGAGCTAGCGGGAGGGCGTCTGAGCAGTTCTTC. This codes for CSARDHRASGRASEQFF.

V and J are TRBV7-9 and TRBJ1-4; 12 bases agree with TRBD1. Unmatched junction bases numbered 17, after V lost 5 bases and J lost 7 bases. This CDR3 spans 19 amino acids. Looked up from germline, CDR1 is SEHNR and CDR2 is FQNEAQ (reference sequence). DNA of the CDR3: TGTGCCAGCAGCAAAGGGACAGGGGGCGAAGCAGGGCCACGTGAAAAACTGTTTTTT. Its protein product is CASSKGTGGEAGPREKLFF.

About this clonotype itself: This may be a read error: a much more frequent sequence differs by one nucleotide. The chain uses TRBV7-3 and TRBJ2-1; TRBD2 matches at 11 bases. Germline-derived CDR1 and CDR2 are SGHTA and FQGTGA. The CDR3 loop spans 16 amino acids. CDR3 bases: TGTGCCGGCAGCCCTTTAGCGGGAGGGAGGTACAATGAGCAGTTCTTC. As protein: CAGSPLAGGRYNEQFF.

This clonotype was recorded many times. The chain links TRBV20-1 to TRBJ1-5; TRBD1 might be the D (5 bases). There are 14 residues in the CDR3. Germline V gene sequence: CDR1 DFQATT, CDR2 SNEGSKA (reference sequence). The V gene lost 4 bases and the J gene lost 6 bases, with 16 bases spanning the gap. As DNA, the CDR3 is TGCAGTGCTAAGGGGCTTGTGGGGGTTCAGCCCCAGCATTTT. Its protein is CSAKGLVGVQPQHF.

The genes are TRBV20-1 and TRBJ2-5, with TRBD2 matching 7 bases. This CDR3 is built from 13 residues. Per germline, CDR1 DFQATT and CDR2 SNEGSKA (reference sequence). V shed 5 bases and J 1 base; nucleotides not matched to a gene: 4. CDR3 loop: CSARPGGQETQYF. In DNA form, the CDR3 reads TGCAGTGCTCGGCCGGGGGGCCAAGAGACCCAGTACTTC.